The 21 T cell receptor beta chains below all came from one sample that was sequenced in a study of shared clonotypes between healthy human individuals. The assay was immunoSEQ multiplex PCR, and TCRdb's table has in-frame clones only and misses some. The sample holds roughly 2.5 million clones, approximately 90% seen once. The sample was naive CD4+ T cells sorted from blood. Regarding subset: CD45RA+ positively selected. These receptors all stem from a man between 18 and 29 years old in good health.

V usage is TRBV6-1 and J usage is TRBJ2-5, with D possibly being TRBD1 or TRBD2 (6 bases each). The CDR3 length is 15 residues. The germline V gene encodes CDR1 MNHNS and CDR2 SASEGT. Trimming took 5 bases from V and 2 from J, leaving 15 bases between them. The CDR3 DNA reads TGTGCCAGCAGTACACAGGGTGGGGGGCAAGAGACCCAGTACTTC. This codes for CASSTQGGGQETQYF.

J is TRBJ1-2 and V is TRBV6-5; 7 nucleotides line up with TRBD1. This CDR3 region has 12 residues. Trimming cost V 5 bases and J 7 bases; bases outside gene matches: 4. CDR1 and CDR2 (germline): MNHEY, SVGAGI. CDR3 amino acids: CASSLDRVGYTF. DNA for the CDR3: TGTGCCAGCAGTCTCGACAGGGTTGGCTACACCTTC.

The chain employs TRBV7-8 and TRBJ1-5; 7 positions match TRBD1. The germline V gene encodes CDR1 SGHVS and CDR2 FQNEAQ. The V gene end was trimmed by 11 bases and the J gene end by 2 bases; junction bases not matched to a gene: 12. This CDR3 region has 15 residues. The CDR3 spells CAGSTGESGNQPQHF. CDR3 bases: TGTGCCGGGTCCACAGGGGAGTCGGGCAATCAGCCCCAGCATTTT.

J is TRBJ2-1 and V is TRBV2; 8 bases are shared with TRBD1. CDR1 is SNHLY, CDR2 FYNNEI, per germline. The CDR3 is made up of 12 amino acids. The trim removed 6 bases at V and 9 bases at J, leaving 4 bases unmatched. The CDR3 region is CASSGQGGEQFF. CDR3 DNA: TGTGCCAGCAGCGGACAGGGCGGTGAGCAGTTCTTC.

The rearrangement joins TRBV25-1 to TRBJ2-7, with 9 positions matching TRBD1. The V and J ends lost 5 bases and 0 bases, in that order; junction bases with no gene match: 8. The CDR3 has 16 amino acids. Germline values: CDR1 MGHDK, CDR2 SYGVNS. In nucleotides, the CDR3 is TGTGCCAGCAGTAACTGGGGACAGGGAAGCTCCTACGAGCAGTACTTC. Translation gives CASSNWGQGSSYEQYF.

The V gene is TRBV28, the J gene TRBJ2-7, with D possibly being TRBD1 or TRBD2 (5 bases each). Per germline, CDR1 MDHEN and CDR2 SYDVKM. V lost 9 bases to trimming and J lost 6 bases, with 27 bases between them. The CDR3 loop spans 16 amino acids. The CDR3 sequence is CARTGSDISGACEQYF. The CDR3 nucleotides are TGTGCCAGGACTGGCTCAGATATCTCCGGGGCCTGCGAGCAGTACTTC.

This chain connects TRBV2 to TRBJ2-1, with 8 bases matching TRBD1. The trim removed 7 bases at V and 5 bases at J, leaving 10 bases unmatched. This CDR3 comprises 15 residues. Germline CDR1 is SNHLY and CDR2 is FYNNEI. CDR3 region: CASTFGQGGHNEQFF. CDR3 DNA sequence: TGTGCCAGCACCTTTGGACAGGGTGGTCACAATGAGCAGTTCTTC.

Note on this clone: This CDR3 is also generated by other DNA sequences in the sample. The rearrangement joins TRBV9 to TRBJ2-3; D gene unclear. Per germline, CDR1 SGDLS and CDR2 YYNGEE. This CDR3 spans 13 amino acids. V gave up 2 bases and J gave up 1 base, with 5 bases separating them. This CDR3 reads CASSVGGTDTQYF. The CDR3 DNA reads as TGTGCCAGCAGCGTTGGAGGCACAGATACGCAGTATTTT.

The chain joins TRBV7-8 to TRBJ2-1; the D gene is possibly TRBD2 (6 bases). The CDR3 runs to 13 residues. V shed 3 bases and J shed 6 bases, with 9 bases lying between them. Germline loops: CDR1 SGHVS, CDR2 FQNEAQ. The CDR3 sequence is CASSFRGINEQFF. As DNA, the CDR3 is TGTGCCAGCAGCTTTCGGGGGATCAATGAGCAGTTCTTC.

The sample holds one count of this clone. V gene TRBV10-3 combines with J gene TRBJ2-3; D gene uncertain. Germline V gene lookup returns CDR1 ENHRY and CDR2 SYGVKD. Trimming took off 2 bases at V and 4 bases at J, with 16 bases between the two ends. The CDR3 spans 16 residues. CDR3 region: CAISEQATLTADTQYF. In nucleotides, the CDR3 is TGTGCCATCAGTGAGCAGGCCACACTGACCGCAGATACGCAGTATTTT.

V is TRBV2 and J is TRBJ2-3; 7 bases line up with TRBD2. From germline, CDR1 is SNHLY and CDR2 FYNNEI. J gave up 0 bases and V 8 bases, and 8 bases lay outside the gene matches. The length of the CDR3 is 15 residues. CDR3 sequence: CASSLERGSTDTQYF. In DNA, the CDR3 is TGTGCCAGCTCCCTCGAGCGGGGTAGCACAGATACGCAGTATTTT.

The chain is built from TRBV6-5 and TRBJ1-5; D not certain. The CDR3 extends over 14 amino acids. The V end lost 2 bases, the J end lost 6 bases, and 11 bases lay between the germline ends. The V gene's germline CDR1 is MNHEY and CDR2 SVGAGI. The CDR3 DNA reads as TGTGCCAGCAGTTACGGTAGGGAGGGTCAGCCCCAGCATTTT. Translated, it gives CASSYGREGQPQHF.

The CDR3 nucleotides are TGTGCCAGCAGCCCCCTTTCGGGTGAGCAGTTCTTC. Amino acid sequence: CASSPLSGEQFF. The V call is TRBV7-2, the J call TRBJ2-1, with D unresolved. The CDR3 is made up of 12 amino acids. V was clipped by 5 bases and J by 9 bases, with 11 bases between them. Germline CDR1 is SGHTA and CDR2 is FQGNSA.

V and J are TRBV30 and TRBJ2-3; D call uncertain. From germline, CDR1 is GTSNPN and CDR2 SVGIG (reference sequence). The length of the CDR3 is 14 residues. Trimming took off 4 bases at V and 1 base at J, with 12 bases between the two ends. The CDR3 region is CAWNGPGRTDTQYF. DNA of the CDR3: TGTGCCTGGAATGGTCCCGGGCGCACAGATACGCAGTATTTT.

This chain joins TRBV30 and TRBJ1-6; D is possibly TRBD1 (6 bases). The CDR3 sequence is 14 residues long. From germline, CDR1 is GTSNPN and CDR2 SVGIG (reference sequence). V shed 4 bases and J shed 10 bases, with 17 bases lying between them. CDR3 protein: CAWTLTGAGSPLHF. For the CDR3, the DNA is TGTGCCTGGACCCTTACGGGGGCTGGATCACCCCTCCACTTT. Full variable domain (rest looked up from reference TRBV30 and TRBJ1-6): SQTIHQWPATLVQPVGSPLSLECTVEGTSNPNLYWYRQAAGRGLQLLFYSVGIGQISSEVPQNLSASRPQDRQFILSSKKLLLSDSGFYLCAWTLTGAGSPLHFGNGTRLTVT.

The CDR3 protein is CASSQDPSWYNEQFF. The CDR3 DNA sequence: TGCGCCAGCAGCCAAGATCCGTCCTGGTACAATGAGCAGTTCTTC. The rearrangement joins TRBV4-3 to TRBJ2-1; D gene ambiguous. V shed 0 bases and J shed 4 bases, with 10 bases lying between them. Germline V CDR1 and CDR2: LGHNA, YSLEER. CDR3 length: 15 amino acids.

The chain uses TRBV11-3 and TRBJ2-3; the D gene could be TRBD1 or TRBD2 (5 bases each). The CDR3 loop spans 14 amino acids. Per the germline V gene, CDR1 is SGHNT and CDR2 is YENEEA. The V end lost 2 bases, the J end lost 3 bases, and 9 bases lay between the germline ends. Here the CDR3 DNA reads TGTGCCAGCAGCTTACTTGGGGGTACAGATACGCAGTATTTT. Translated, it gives CASSLLGGTDTQYF.

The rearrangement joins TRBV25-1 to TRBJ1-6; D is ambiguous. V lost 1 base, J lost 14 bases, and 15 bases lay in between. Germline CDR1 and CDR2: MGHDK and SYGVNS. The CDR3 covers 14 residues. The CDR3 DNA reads TGTGCCAGCAGTGAATCCGGGCCCACGGAGGCCCTCCACTTT. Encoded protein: CASSESGPTEALHF.

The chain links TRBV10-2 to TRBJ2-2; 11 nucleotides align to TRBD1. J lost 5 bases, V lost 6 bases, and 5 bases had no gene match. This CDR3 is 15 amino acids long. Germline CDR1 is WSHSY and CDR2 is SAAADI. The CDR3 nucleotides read TGCGCCAGCAGGCCGGGACAGGGGGGAACCGGGGAGCTGTTTTTT. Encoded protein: CASRPGQGGTGELFF.

In DNA, the CDR3 is TGTGCCAGCAGCCCCACAGGGGTCGGAAACACCATATATTTT. This gives the protein CASSPTGVGNTIYF. The chain links TRBV6-1 to TRBJ1-3, with 7 bases matching TRBD1. Germline CDR1 MNHNS, CDR2 SASEGT. The CDR3 is 14 amino acids. The V gene end was trimmed by 6 bases and the J gene end by 4 bases; junction bases not matched to a gene: 6.

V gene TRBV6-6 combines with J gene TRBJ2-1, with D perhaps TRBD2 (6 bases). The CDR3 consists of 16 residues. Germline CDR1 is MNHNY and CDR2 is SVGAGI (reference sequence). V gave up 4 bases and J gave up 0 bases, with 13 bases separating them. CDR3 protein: CASSSGIADSYNEQFF. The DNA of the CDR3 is TGTGCCAGCAGTTCCGGAATAGCGGACTCCTACAATGAGCAGTTCTTC.